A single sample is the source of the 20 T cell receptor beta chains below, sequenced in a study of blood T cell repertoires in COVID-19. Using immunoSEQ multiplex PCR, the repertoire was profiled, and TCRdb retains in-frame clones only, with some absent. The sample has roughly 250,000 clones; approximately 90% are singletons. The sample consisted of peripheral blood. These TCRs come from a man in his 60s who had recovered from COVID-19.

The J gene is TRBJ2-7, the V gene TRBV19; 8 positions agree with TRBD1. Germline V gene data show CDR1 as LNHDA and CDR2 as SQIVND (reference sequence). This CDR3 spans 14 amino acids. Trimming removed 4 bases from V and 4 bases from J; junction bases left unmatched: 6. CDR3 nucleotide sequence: TGTGCCAGTAGTACGACAGGGGTAACTTACGAGCAGTACTTC. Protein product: CASSTTGVTYEQYF.

The CDR3 coding sequence is TGCAGCGTGCTAGTTGGGACAGGGCCCGGCGAGCAGTACTTC. Amino acids: CSVLVGTGPGEQYF. This chain links TRBV29-1 with TRBJ2-7, with TRBD1 matching over 9 bases. Germline lookup yields CDR1 SQVTM and CDR2 ANQGSEA. J was trimmed by 6 bases and V by 6 bases; bases with no gene match: 12. This CDR3 comprises 14 residues.

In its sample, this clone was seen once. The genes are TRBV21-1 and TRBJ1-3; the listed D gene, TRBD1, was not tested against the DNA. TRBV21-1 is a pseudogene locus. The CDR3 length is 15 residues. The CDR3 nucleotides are TGTGCCAGCAGCAAATATCAGGGCTCCGGAAACACCATATATTTT. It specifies CASSKYQGSGNTIYF.

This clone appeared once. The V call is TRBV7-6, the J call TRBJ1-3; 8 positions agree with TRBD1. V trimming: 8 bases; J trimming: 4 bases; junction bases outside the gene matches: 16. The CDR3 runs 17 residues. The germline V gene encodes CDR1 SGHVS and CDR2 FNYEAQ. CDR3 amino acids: CASGGQELTAPGNTIYF. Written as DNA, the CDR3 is TGTGCCAGCGGGGGACAGGAGCTAACTGCGCCAGGAAACACCATATATTTT.

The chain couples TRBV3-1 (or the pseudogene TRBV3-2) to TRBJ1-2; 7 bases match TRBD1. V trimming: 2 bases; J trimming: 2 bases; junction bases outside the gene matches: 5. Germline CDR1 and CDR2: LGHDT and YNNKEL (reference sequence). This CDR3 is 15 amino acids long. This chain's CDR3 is CASSQSRRGNYGYTF. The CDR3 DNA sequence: TGTGCCAGCAGCCAAAGCCGCAGGGGGAACTATGGCTACACCTTC.

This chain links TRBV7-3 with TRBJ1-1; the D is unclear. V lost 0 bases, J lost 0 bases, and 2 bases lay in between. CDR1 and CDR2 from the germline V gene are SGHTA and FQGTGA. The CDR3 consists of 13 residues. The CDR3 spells CASSLTMNTEAFF. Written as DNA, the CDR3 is TGTGCCAGCAGCTTAACCATGAACACTGAAGCTTTCTTT. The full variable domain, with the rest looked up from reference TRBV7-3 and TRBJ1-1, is GAGVSQTPSNKVTEKGKYVELRCDPISGHTALYWYRQSLGQGPEFLIYFQGTGAADDSGLPNDRFFAVRPEGSVSTLKIQRTERGDSAVYLCASSLTMNTEAFFGQGTRLTVV.

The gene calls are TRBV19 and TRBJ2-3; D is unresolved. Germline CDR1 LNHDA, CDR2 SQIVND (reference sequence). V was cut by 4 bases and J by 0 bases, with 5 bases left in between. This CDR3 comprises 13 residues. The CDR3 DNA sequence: TGTGCCAGTAGTAGGAGTAGCACAGATACGCAGTATTTT. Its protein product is CASSRSSTDTQYF.

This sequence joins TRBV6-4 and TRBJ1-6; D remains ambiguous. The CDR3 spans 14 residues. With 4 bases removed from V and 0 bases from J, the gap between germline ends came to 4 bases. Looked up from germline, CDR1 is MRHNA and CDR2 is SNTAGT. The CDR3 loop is CASSAGSYNSPLHF. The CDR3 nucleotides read TGTGCCAGCAGTGCAGGCTCCTATAATTCACCCCTCCACTTT.

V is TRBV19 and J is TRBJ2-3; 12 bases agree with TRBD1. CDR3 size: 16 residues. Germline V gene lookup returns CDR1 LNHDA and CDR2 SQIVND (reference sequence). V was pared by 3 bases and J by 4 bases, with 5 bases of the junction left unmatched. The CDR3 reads CASSIRDRGQSDTQYF. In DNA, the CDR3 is TGTGCCAGTAGTATCCGGGACAGGGGGCAGTCAGATACGCAGTATTTT.

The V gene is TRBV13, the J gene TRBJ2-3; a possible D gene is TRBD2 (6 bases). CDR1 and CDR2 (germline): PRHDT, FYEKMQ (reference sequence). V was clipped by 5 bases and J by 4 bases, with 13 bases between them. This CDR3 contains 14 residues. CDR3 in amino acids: CASSEPSVADTQYF. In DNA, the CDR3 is TGTGCCAGCAGCGAACCTAGCGTCGCAGATACGCAGTATTTT.

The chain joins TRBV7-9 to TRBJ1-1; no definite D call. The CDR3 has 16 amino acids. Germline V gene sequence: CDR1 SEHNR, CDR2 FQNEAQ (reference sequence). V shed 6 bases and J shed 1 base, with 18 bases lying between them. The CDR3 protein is CASRRNWEDKNTEAFF. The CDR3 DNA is TGTGCCAGCAGACGTAATTGGGAGGATAAGAACACTGAAGCTTTCTTT.

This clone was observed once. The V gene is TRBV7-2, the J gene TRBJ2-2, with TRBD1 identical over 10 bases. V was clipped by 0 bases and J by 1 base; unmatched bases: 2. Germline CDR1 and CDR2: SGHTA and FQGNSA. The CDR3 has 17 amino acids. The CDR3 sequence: CASSLAGQGVNTGELFF. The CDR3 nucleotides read TGTGCCAGCAGCTTAGCCGGACAGGGGGTGAACACCGGGGAGCTGTTTTTT.

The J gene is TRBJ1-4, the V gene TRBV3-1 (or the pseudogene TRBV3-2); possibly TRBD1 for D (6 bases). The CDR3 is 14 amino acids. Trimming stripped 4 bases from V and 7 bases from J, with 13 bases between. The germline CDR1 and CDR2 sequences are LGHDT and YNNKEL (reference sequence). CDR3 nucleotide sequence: TGTGCCAGCAGCCCTCTCCGAGGGGGTGAAAAACTGTTTTTT. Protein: CASSPLRGGEKLFF.

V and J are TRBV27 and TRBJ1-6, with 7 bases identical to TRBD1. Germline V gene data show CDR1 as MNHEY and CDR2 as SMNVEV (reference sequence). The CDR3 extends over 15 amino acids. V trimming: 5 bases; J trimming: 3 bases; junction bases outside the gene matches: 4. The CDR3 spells CASSGRTGYNSPLHF. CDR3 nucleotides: TGTGCCAGCAGTGGGAGGACAGGCTATAATTCACCCCTCCACTTT.

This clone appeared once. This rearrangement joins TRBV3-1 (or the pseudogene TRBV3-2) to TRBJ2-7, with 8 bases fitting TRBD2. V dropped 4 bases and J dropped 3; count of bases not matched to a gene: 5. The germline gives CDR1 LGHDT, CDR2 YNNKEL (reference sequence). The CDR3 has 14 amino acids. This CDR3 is CASSRSGASYEQYF. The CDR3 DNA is TGTGCCAGCAGCCGTAGCGGGGCGAGCTACGAGCAGTACTTC.

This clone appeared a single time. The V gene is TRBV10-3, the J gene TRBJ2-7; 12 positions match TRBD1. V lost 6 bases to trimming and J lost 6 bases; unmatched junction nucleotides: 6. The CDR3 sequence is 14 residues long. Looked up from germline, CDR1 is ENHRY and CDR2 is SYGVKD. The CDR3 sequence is CAISPGTGGSEQYF. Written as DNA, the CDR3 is TGTGCCATCAGCCCCGGGACAGGGGGCTCCGAGCAGTACTTC.

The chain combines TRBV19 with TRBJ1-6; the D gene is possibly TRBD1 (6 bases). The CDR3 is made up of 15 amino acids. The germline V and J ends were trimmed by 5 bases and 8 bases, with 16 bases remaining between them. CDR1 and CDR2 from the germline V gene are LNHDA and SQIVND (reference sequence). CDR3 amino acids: CASSPAGDTYSPLHF. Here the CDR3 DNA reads TGTGCCAGTAGTCCAGCGGGGGACACTTATTCACCCCTCCACTTT.

CDR3 sequence reads: CASSEDVRDRVTGNTIYF. The CDR3 DNA reads as TGTGCCAGCAGTGAGGACGTCAGGGACAGGGTAACTGGAAACACCATATATTTT. The rearrangement joins TRBV6-1 to TRBJ1-3; 9 bases match TRBD1. The V gene end was trimmed by 3 bases and the J gene end by 2 bases; junction bases not matched to a gene: 11. This CDR3 comprises 18 residues. The germline gives CDR1 MNHNS, CDR2 SASEGT.

The CDR3 DNA sequence: TGTGCCAGCAGCTTAGAGAACAGTCGATGGGATGAGCAGTTCTTC. It encodes CASSLENSRWDEQFF. This chain uses TRBV7-6 with TRBJ2-1, with D uncertain. The CDR3 consists of 15 residues. Deletions cut 1 base from V and 8 bases from J, with 15 bases between. The germline V gene has CDR1 SGHVS and CDR2 FNYEAQ.

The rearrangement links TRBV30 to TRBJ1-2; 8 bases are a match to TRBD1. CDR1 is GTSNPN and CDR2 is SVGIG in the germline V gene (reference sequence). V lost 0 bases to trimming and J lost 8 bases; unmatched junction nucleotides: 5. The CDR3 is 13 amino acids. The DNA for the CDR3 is TGTGCCTGGAGTGTGGGACAGGCTGGGGGCTACACCTTC. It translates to CAWSVGQAGGYTF.